The clone carrying this TCR beta chain was recorded a few times. Source study methods: For nucleated cells, counts were estimated from reference gene primer amplification. This table comes from immunoSEQ multiplex PCR, and its TCRdb copy is limited to in-frame clones, with some not included. The V and J calls and clone size were taken over from that table, and D and trimming were inferred from the DNA. Of about 200,000 clones listed, 85% to 90% were seen once; the top ten hold approximately 3%. This sample was included in a study of blood T cell repertoires in COVID-19. For the study at large: The samples span acute and convalescent COVID-19 from the United States, Italy and Spain.

The sequencing input was peripheral blood. The source of this sequence is a man aged 55-75 years with acute or convalescent COVID-19.

For the CDR3, the DNA is TGTGCCAGCAGCGAGGGGGACAGGTCCCCCGCCGAGCAGTACTTC. Translated: CASSEGDRSPAEQYF. V usage is TRBV9 and J usage is TRBJ2-7; TRBD1 matches at 8 bases. Per germline, CDR1 SGDLS and CDR2 YYNGEE. Germline trimming cut 3 bases from V and 6 bases from J; bases unmatched to any gene: 11. The CDR3 runs to 15 residues.